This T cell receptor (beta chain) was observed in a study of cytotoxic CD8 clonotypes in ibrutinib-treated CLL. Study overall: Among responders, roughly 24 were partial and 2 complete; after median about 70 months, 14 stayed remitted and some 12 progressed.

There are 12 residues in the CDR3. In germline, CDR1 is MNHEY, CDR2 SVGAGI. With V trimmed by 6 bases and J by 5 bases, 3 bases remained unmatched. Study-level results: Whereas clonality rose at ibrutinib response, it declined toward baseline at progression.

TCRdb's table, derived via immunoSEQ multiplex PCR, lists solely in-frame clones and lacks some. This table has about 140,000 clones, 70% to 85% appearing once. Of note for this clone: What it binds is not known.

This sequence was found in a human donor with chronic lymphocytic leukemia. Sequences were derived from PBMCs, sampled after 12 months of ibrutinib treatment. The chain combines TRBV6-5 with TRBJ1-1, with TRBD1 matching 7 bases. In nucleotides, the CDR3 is TGTGCCAGCAGACAGGGGAGGACTGAAGCTTTCTTT. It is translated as CASRQGRTEAFF.